This entry lists 10 T cell receptor beta chains sequenced from one sample in a study of PD-1 blockade in classical Hodgkin lymphoma. Some clones are missing from TCRdb's copy, which holds only in-frame ones; the method was immunoSEQ multiplex PCR. Seen here are 15,000 to 20,000 clones, roughly 83% observed once, and the top ten hold just over 2.5%. Stated time point: cycle 4 day 1 (C4D1), after 6 weeks of nivolumab. No patient escaped relapse after autologous stem cell transplantation, and brentuximab vedotin exposure varied. Magnetic negative selection was used to purify CD4+ T cells from PBMCs that had been thawed. The sample was CD4+ T cells from blood, taken before the fourth cycle of nivolumab. These receptor sequences come from a human donor with classical Hodgkin lymphoma.

The chain uses TRBV2 and TRBJ1-2; TRBD1 might be the D (6 bases). Germline values: CDR1 SNHLY, CDR2 FYNNEI. Trimming removed 9 bases at V and 4 bases at J, with 18 bases between. This CDR3 comprises 14 residues. CDR3 region: CASTTTTGFYGYTF. CDR3 nucleotide sequence: TGTGCCAGTACCACGACGACAGGATTCTATGGCTACACCTTC.

The gene calls are TRBV19 and TRBJ2-2; the D gene is possibly TRBD1 (5 bases). The V end was cut by 7 bases, the J end by 5 bases, with 14 bases between. CDR1 is LNHDA, CDR2 SQIVND, per germline (reference sequence). This CDR3 is 14 amino acids long. The CDR3, as DNA: TGTGCCAGTATGGGCAGGGTAGGAACCGGGGAGCTGTTTTTT. Translation gives CASMGRVGTGELFF.

The gene calls are TRBV5-1 and TRBJ2-2, with D unclear. Germline loops: CDR1 SGHRS, CDR2 YFSETQ. The CDR3 totals 13 residues. V lost 0 bases to trimming and J lost 4 bases, with 4 bases between them. The DNA for the CDR3 is TGCGCCAGCAGCTTGGGGAGCACCGGGGAGCTGTTTTTT. Its translation: CASSLGSTGELFF.

Turning to this clone: One end of the junction fails to match germline, which may point to a read error. The rearrangement uses TRBV2 and TRBJ2-7; unclear D gene. This CDR3 has 12 residues. CDR1 is SNHLY, CDR2 FYNNEI, per germline. Here the CDR3 DNA reads TGTGCCAGCGGTGAGGCAGTCTACGAGCAGTACTTC. The encoded protein is CASGEAVYEQYF. Complete variable domain (other parts from reference TRBV2 and TRBJ2-7): EPEVTQTPSHQVTQMGQEVILRCVPISNHLYFYWYRQILGQKVEFLVSFYNNEISEKSEIFDDQFSVERPDGSNFTLKIRSTKLEDSAMYFCASGEAVYEQYFGPGTRLTVT.

The genes are TRBV5-1 and TRBJ2-7; TRBD2 matches 7 bases. V lost 4 bases and J lost 3; bases outside the gene matches: 10. CDR1 is SGHRS, CDR2 YFSETQ, per germline. The CDR3 totals 15 residues. The CDR3 region has the DNA TGCGCCAGCAGCCCGGATTGGGGGGGAGGCTACGAGCAGTACTTC. Translation gives CASSPDWGGGYEQYF.

The chain is built from TRBV6-6 and TRBJ1-3; D remains ambiguous. Germline V gene lookup returns CDR1 MNHNY and CDR2 SVGAGI (reference sequence). CDR3 length equals 15 residues. The V end lost 4 bases, the J end lost 0 bases, and 10 bases lay between the germline ends. CDR3 nucleotides: TGTGCCAGCAGTTTAGCACAATTCTCTGGAAACACCATATATTTT. Its translation is CASSLAQFSGNTIYF.

The V and J genes are TRBV5-1 and TRBJ2-1; D possibly corresponds to TRBD1 (6 bases). Trimming pared 7 bases from V and 6 bases from J, leaving 23 bases between. Looked up from germline, CDR1 is SGHRS and CDR2 is YFSETQ. This CDR3 has 16 amino acids. CDR3 coding DNA: TGCGCCAGCGTCTACGGGACATCCCCGACGGTCAATGAGCAGTTCTTC. The encoded protein is CASVYGTSPTVNEQFF.

This clone occurred a few times. The chain combines TRBV18 with TRBJ2-5; possible D gene TRBD2, 6 bases. The CDR3 extends over 15 amino acids. Germline CDR1 is KGHSH and CDR2 is LQKENI. V was shortened by 3 bases and J by 4 bases, with 15 bases between the two germline ends. CDR3 nucleotides: TGTGCCAGCTCACCCGACGGGACTTCAGGAGAGACCCAGTACTTC. It yields the protein CASSPDGTSGETQYF.

CDR3 sequence: CASRPHLGGGYTF. The CDR3 DNA reads as TGTGCCAGCAGGCCCCATCTGGGGGGAGGCTACACCTTC. This chain connects TRBV28 to TRBJ1-2; D perhaps matches TRBD1 (5 bases). Germline lookup yields CDR1 MDHEN and CDR2 SYDVKM. This CDR3 spans 13 amino acids. V dropped 6 bases and J dropped 8 bases, with 16 bases sitting between them.

This chain links TRBV28 with TRBJ1-1; 7 positions agree with TRBD1. The CDR3 runs 13 residues. The V gene end was trimmed by 8 bases and the J gene end by 5 bases; junction bases not matched to a gene: 8. CDR1 is MDHEN and CDR2 is SYDVKM in the germline V gene. As DNA, the CDR3 is TGTGCCAGCCACTTAGGGGGCGTTACTGAAGCTTTCTTT. It is translated as CASHLGGVTEAFF.